The 16 T cell receptor beta chains below come from one sample, sequenced in a study of cytomegalovirus exposure and HLA in healthy donors. PCR used 60 Vbeta primers and 13 Jbeta primers. Measured with immunoSEQ multiplex PCR; TCRdb has only the in-frame clones, and not every one. The table lists approximately 110,000 clones, more than 65% of them singletons, with over 8% in the top ten. The sequenced sample was PBMCs. All receptors derive from a man aged 40-55 years in good health and CMV-seropositive.

V and J are TRBV29-1 and TRBJ1-1; TRBD1 matches at 9 bases. The ends lost 8 bases at V and 4 bases at J; junction bases unmatched: 8. CDR1 SQVTM and CDR2 ANQGSEA come from the germline V gene. The CDR3 loop spans 13 amino acids. CDR3 nucleotides: TGCAGCACCACCGGGACAGGGTCCACTGAAGCTTTCTTT. Translated: CSTTGTGSTEAFF.

The genes are TRBV19 and TRBJ1-4, with D possibly being TRBD1 (6 bases). The CDR3 extends over 14 amino acids. V was shortened by 3 bases and J by 8 bases, with 13 bases between the two germline ends. Per the germline V gene, CDR1 is LNHDA and CDR2 is SQIVND (reference sequence). CDR3 loop: CASSMPGRGEKLFF. The CDR3 bases are TGTGCCAGTAGTATGCCCGGGAGGGGGGAAAAACTGTTTTTT. The full variable domain, rest sourced from reference TRBV19 and TRBJ1-4, is DGGITQSPKYLFRKEGQNVTLSCEQNLNHDAMYWYRQDPGQGLRLIYYSQIVNDFQKGDIAEGYSVSREKKESFPLTVTSAQKNPTAFYLCASSMPGRGEKLFFGSGTQLSVL.

The chain couples TRBV30 to TRBJ2-7; 7 nucleotides align to TRBD2. V lost 7 bases to trimming and J lost 0 bases; unmatched junction nucleotides: 3. The CDR3 extends over 12 amino acids. Germline CDR1 reads GTSNPN; CDR2 reads SVGIG (reference sequence). The CDR3 coding sequence is TGTGCCTACCGGGACTACTCCTACGAGCAGTACTTC. It specifies CAYRDYSYEQYF.

The chain joins TRBV9 to TRBJ1-2; 7 positions match TRBD1. The ends lost 4 bases at V and 2 bases at J; junction bases unmatched: 5. Per the germline V gene, CDR1 is SGDLS and CDR2 is YYNGEE. The CDR3 spans 14 residues. The chain's CDR3 is CASSPGDRNYGYTF. DNA for the CDR3: TGTGCCAGCAGCCCCGGGGACAGAAACTATGGCTACACCTTC.

The genes are TRBV19 and TRBJ1-1; D call uncertain. V lost 2 bases to trimming and J lost 2 bases, with 9 bases between them. The CDR3 length is 14 residues. The germline V gene encodes CDR1 LNHDA and CDR2 SQIVND (reference sequence). The CDR3 is CASSIRASNTEAFF. The CDR3 DNA follows: TGTGCCAGTAGTATAAGAGCGTCCAACACTGAAGCTTTCTTT.

The rearrangement links TRBV28 to TRBJ1-2; 11 positions match TRBD1. Per germline, CDR1 MDHEN and CDR2 SYDVKM. V was pared by 7 bases and J by 2 bases, with 12 bases of the junction left unmatched. The CDR3 covers 17 residues. CDR3 DNA: TGTGCCAGCATCGGAACGGGACAGGGGGTTTTAAACTATGGCTACACCTTC. Encoded protein: CASIGTGQGVLNYGYTF.

V is TRBV5-1 and J is TRBJ2-3, with D uncertain. The germline V gene encodes CDR1 SGHRS and CDR2 YFSETQ. V lost 1 base to trimming and J lost 0 bases, with 6 bases between them. This CDR3 region has 14 residues. The CDR3 DNA reads TGCGCCAGCAGCTTGCTAGTTAGCACAGATACGCAGTATTTT. Protein sequence: CASSLLVSTDTQYF.

The genes are TRBV28 and TRBJ1-2, with a weak D call TRBD1 (5 bases). The CDR3 sequence is 15 residues long. Germline V lookup: CDR1 MDHEN, CDR2 SYDVKM. Trimming took off 5 bases at V and 4 bases at J, with 17 bases between the two ends. The CDR3 loop is CASSPLRGSIYGYTF. The CDR3 bases are TGTGCCAGCAGTCCCCTCCGGGGGAGCATCTATGGCTACACCTTC.

This CDR3 reads CASSSGQGNNEQYF. The CDR3 DNA is TGTGCCAGCAGCTCCGGACAGGGTAATAACGAGCAGTACTTC. The rearrangement joins TRBV7-2 to TRBJ2-7; 8 bases match TRBD1. Looked up from germline, CDR1 is SGHTA and CDR2 is FQGNSA. The CDR3 runs 14 residues. With V trimmed by 4 bases and J by 5 bases, 7 bases remained unmatched.

A word on this clone: Sequence at one end of the junction differs from germline and may be a read error. V usage is TRBV30 and J usage is TRBJ2-6, with D perhaps TRBD2 (6 bases). In germline, CDR1 is GTSNPN, CDR2 SVGIG (reference sequence). This CDR3 region has 13 residues. CDR3 sequence: CAWGTQGANGLTF. CDR3 nucleotide sequence: TGTGCCTGGGGGACTCAAGGGGCCAACGGCCTGACTTTC. The full variable domain, with the rest looked up from reference TRBV30 and TRBJ2-6, is SQTIHQWPATLVQPVGSPLSLECTVEGTSNPNLYWYRQAAGRGLQLLFYSVGIGQISSEVPQNLSASRPQDRQFILSSKKLLLSDSGFYLCAWGTQGANGLTFGAGSRLTVL.

This chain joins TRBV7-3 and TRBJ2-3; D not certain. Between the trimmed V and J ends, which lost 5 bases and 2 bases, there was a span of 8 bases. CDR3 length: 13 amino acids. Germline lookup yields CDR1 SGHTA and CDR2 FQGTGA. The CDR3 coding sequence is TGTGCCAGCAGCCCGGTCCCCACAGATACGCAGTATTTT. Translation gives CASSPVPTDTQYF.

The V gene is TRBV7-9, the J gene TRBJ2-7; D gene unclear. CDR1 and CDR2 from the germline V gene are SEHNR and FQNEAQ (reference sequence). CDR3 size: 14 residues. V was shortened by 3 bases and J by 2 bases, with 11 bases between the two germline ends. CDR3 sequence reads: CASSFGDGAYEQYF. As DNA, the CDR3 is TGTGCCAGCAGCTTTGGAGACGGAGCCTACGAGCAGTACTTC.

The chain uses TRBV7-2 and TRBJ2-5, with D perhaps TRBD1 (6 bases). There are 14 residues in the CDR3. Germline V gene sequence: CDR1 SGHTA, CDR2 FQGNSA. Trimming shortened V by 3 bases and J by 0 bases, and 8 bases separated the two germline ends. The chain's CDR3 is CASSFDRYQETQYF. In nucleotides, the CDR3 is TGTGCCAGCAGCTTTGACAGGTACCAAGAGACCCAGTACTTC.

A few counts support this clone. The rearrangement links TRBV30 to TRBJ2-7; possible D gene TRBD1, 5 bases. Germline CDR1 reads GTSNPN; CDR2 reads SVGIG (reference sequence). The V end was cut by 5 bases, the J end by 4 bases, with 12 bases between. The CDR3 extends over 12 amino acids. The CDR3 region is CAWSDQGYEQYF. CDR3 DNA sequence: TGTGCCTGGTCGGACCAGGGATACGAGCAGTACTTC.

J is TRBJ1-1 and V is TRBV29-1, with D perhaps matching TRBD1 (5 bases). Per the germline V gene, CDR1 is SQVTM and CDR2 is ANQGSEA. The V end was cut by 6 bases, the J end by 4 bases, with 12 bases between. The CDR3 consists of 12 residues. The CDR3 protein is CSVMSGSTEAFF. DNA for the CDR3: TGCAGCGTCATGTCAGGGTCCACTGAAGCTTTCTTT.

As concerns this clone: The sample has other DNA sequences that encode this CDR3 too. V usage is TRBV19 and J usage is TRBJ1-5; 9 nucleotides match TRBD1. The CDR3 runs 17 residues. Germline V lookup: CDR1 LNHDA, CDR2 SQIVND (reference sequence). Trimming removed 7 bases from V and 1 base from J; junction bases left unmatched: 11. In DNA form, the CDR3 reads TGTGCCAGTATACCGGGACAGGGAGCCGCGAGCAATCAGCCCCAGCATTTT. Translating it yields CASIPGQGAASNQPQHF.